This passage covers 23 T cell receptor beta chains from one sample sequenced in a study of blood T cell repertoires in COVID-19. Produced via immunoSEQ multiplex PCR; TCRdb's table is partial and in-frame only. This sample yields about 240,000 clones, of which approximately 78% are seen a single time; 9.5% to 15% belongs to the top ten. The sequencing sample was made of peripheral blood. These receptors were collected from a woman aged 60-75 years with active or convalescent COVID-19.

This rearrangement joins TRBV5-1 to TRBJ2-7; 8 bases map to TRBD1. The CDR3 consists of 14 residues. The trim removed 3 bases at V and 3 bases at J, leaving 5 bases unmatched. Germline CDR1 and CDR2: SGHRS and YFSETQ. The CDR3 DNA reads TGCGCCAGCAGCTCTCGGACAGGGAACTACGAGCAGTACTTC. It translates to CASSSRTGNYEQYF.

The chain uses TRBV6-5 and TRBJ1-2; no clear D. The V gene's germline CDR1 is MNHEY and CDR2 SVGAGI. The CDR3 sequence is 15 residues long. V dropped 0 bases and J dropped 1 base, with 9 bases sitting between them. The DNA of the CDR3 is TGTGCCAGCAGTTACTCGATATCGGGTAACTATGGCTACACCTTC. This sequence encodes CASSYSISGNYGYTF.

This chain uses TRBV7-9 with TRBJ1-1; TRBD1 matches at 8 bases. CDR1 and CDR2 (germline): SEHNR, FQNEAQ (reference sequence). The CDR3 consists of 16 residues. Losses at the gene ends were 5 bases for V and 3 bases for J; bases not matched to a gene: 11. CDR3: CASSPLSGGVDTEAFF. The CDR3 DNA reads as TGTGCCAGCAGCCCGCTTTCAGGGGGCGTAGACACTGAAGCTTTCTTT.

This clone was detected only a few times. This chain joins TRBV7-2 and TRBJ1-5; 7 bases agree with TRBD1. CDR1 and CDR2 from the germline V gene are SGHTA and FQGNSA. V gave up 4 bases and J gave up 11 bases; unmatched junction bases: 14. The CDR3 spans 15 residues. DNA for the CDR3: TGTGCCAGCAGCTCAGGACAGGTAGGGCAATCAGCCCAGCATTTT. Translating it yields CASSSGQVGQSAQHF. The entire variable domain, with the rest obtained from reference TRBV7-2 and TRBJ1-5, is as follows: GAGVSQSPSNKVTEKGKDVELRCDPISGHTALYWYRQSLGQGLEFLIYFQGNSAPDKSGLPSDRFSAERTGGSVSTLTIQRTQQEDSAVYLCASSSGQVGQSAQHFGDGTRLSIL.

Only one count was recorded for this clone. The chain has TRBV6-6 and TRBJ1-1; TRBD1 matches at 11 bases. The CDR3 sequence is 16 residues long. Germline loops: CDR1 MNHNY, CDR2 SVGAGI (reference sequence). V gave up 0 bases and J gave up 6 bases; unmatched junction bases: 6. CDR3 DNA: TGTGCCAGCAGTTACTCGGTCGGACAGGGGGCCCCTGAAGCTTTCTTT. Its translation: CASSYSVGQGAPEAFF.

This clone was seen only a few times. The chain couples TRBV4-1 to TRBJ2-7; 8 nucleotides agree with TRBD1. CDR3 size: 14 residues. Looked up from germline, CDR1 is MGHRA and CDR2 is YSYEKL. V shed 2 bases, J shed 5 bases, and the junction held 5 bases outside the gene matches. DNA of the CDR3: TGCGCCAGCAGCCAACCCAGGACAGGGAACGAGCAGTACTTC. Translated: CASSQPRTGNEQYF.

CDR3 DNA: TGCGCCAGCAGCTTGGGGGGAAGGGGTAACACTGAAGCTTTCTTT. Its translation: CASSLGGRGNTEAFF. The V and J genes are TRBV5-1 and TRBJ1-1, with a weak D call TRBD1 (5 bases). The CDR3 runs 15 residues. The V end lost 0 bases, the J end lost 2 bases, and 11 bases lay between the germline ends. Germline values: CDR1 SGHRS, CDR2 YFSETQ.

The chain has TRBV19 and TRBJ2-7, with D perhaps TRBD1 (5 bases). The germline V gene encodes CDR1 LNHDA and CDR2 SQIVND (reference sequence). The germline V and J ends were trimmed by 3 bases and 6 bases, with 12 bases remaining between them. The CDR3 is made up of 13 amino acids. CDR3 protein: CASSIIPQGEQYF. Written as DNA, the CDR3 is TGTGCCAGTAGTATTATCCCGCAGGGCGAGCAGTACTTC.

The chain has TRBV3-1 (or the pseudogene TRBV3-2) and TRBJ1-1; 7 bases map to TRBD1. The CDR3 is made up of 14 amino acids. Germline trimming cut 4 bases from V and 2 bases from J; bases unmatched to any gene: 4. CDR1 is LGHDT, CDR2 YNNKEL, per germline (reference sequence). The CDR3 sequence: CASSRGTVNTEAFF. The CDR3, as DNA: TGTGCCAGCAGCCGAGGGACAGTCAACACTGAAGCTTTCTTT.

The chain combines TRBV27 with TRBJ2-7; TRBD2 matches 8 bases. J lost 4 bases, V lost 7 bases, and 15 bases had no gene match. The CDR3 extends over 16 amino acids. Germline assignment: CDR1 MNHEY and CDR2 SMNVEV (reference sequence). CDR3 sequence (DNA): TGTGCCAGCACAACAACCCCAGCGGGAGCCCTGTACGAGCAGTACTTC. It translates to CASTTTPAGALYEQYF.

This clone showed up just once. The chain joins TRBV6-6 to TRBJ2-1, with 7 bases matching TRBD1. This CDR3 is 15 amino acids long. V shed 2 bases, J shed 8 bases, and the junction held 9 bases outside the gene matches. Germline-derived CDR1 and CDR2 are MNHNY and SVGAGI (reference sequence). CDR3 region: CASSYGQVIGDEQFF. CDR3 nucleotide sequence: TGTGCCAGCAGTTACGGACAGGTGATTGGCGATGAGCAGTTCTTC.

The rearrangement joins TRBV5-1 to TRBJ2-5; TRBD2 is a possible D gene (6 bases). This CDR3 contains 14 residues. The germline gives CDR1 SGHRS, CDR2 YFSETQ. Between the trimmed V and J ends, which lost 6 bases and 0 bases, there was a span of 12 bases. In nucleotides, the CDR3 is TGCGCCAGCACCCTCGGGACTTACCAAGAGACCCAGTACTTC. It codes for CASTLGTYQETQYF. The whole variable domain, remainder taken from reference TRBV5-1 and TRBJ2-5, is KAGVTQTPRYLIKTRGQQVTLSCSPISGHRSVSWYQQTPGQGLQFLFEYFSETQRNKGNFPGRFSGRQFSNSRSEMNVSTLELGDSALYLCASTLGTYQETQYFGPGTRLLVL.

For this clone: The same CDR3 also results from other DNA sequences found in this sample. This chain links TRBV18 with TRBJ1-2; 7 positions agree with TRBD1. V shed 3 bases and J 4 bases; nucleotides not matched to a gene: 2. Germline CDR1 and CDR2: KGHSH and LQKENI. The CDR3 runs 13 residues. DNA of the CDR3: TGTGCCAGCTCACCGGACAGGATCTATGGCTACACCTTC. This translates into CASSPDRIYGYTF.

The chain joins TRBV7-3 to TRBJ1-3; 9 bases map to TRBD1. The V gene end was trimmed by 2 bases and the J gene end by 0 bases; junction bases not matched to a gene: 17. CDR3 size: 21 residues. Germline lookup yields CDR1 SGHTA and CDR2 FQGTGA. CDR3 DNA sequence: TGTGCCAGCAGCTTACGGCAACCAGGACAGGGGCGAACTCTCTCTGGAAACACCATATATTTT. As protein: CASSLRQPGQGRTLSGNTIYF.

This chain links TRBV5-3 with TRBJ2-1; 7 nucleotides line up with TRBD2. TRBV5-3 is given ORF status, its function remaining uncertain. V dropped 5 bases and J dropped 8; count of bases not matched to a gene: 10. The CDR3 totals 14 residues. CDR3 nucleotides: TGTGCCAGAAGGTCCGGGACTACCTCCGATGAGCAGTTCTTC. Its protein is CARRSGTTSDEQFF.

The chain links TRBV20-1 to TRBJ2-5; 12 bases line up with TRBD2. The CDR3 is 15 amino acids. In germline, CDR1 is DFQATT, CDR2 SNEGSKA (reference sequence). V trimming: 3 bases; J trimming: 4 bases; junction bases outside the gene matches: 6. The CDR3 here is CSASSSGGAGETQYF. CDR3 DNA: TGCAGTGCTAGTTCTAGCGGGGGGGCCGGAGAGACCCAGTACTTC.

In this sample, this clone turned up a few times. This chain joins TRBV7-3 and TRBJ1-2; 7 bases line up with TRBD1. V was clipped by 5 bases and J by 4 bases; unmatched bases: 4. Germline V lookup: CDR1 SGHTA, CDR2 FQGTGA. This CDR3 contains 13 residues. The CDR3 sequence is CASSPGDSYGYTF. Written as DNA, the CDR3 is TGTGCCAGCAGCCCTGGGGACAGCTATGGCTACACCTTC.

The rearrangement links TRBV3-1 (or the pseudogene TRBV3-2) to TRBJ1-1, with D possibly being TRBD1 (5 bases). Germline V gives CDR1 LGHDT, CDR2 YNNKEL (reference sequence). This CDR3 is built from 15 residues. The ends were cut back, 4 bases at V and 1 base at J, with 13 bases in the middle. The CDR3 protein is CASSPPGLSNTEAFF. CDR3 sequence (DNA): TGTGCCAGCAGCCCTCCGGGACTCTCGAACACTGAAGCTTTCTTT.

This chain joins TRBV2 and TRBJ2-7; 8 nucleotides line up with TRBD2. The germline V gene encodes CDR1 SNHLY and CDR2 FYNNEI. V shed 6 bases, J shed 3 bases, and the junction held 4 bases outside the gene matches. The CDR3 loop spans 13 amino acids. The CDR3 DNA is TGTGCCAGCAGCATTAGCGGGATCTACGAGCAGTACTTC. Translating gives CASSISGIYEQYF.

The genes are TRBV28 and TRBJ2-2; 7 nucleotides match TRBD2. The CDR3 is 17 residues long. Losses at the gene ends were 2 bases for V and 1 base for J; bases not matched to a gene: 7. Per the germline V gene, CDR1 is MDHEN and CDR2 is SYDVKM. As DNA, the CDR3 is TGTGCCAGCAGTTTAAGGGGCCAGCGGGGGAACACCGGGGAGCTGTTTTTT. This gives the protein CASSLRGQRGNTGELFF.

This clone appeared a single time. The chain joins TRBV7-3 to TRBJ1-1; D ambiguous. V shed 5 bases and J shed 5 bases, with 9 bases lying between them. The length of the CDR3 is 12 residues. CDR1 is SGHTA, CDR2 FQGTGA, per germline. The CDR3 nucleotides read TGTGCCAGCAGCGATACGGGGACTGAAGCTTTCTTT. Translation: CASSDTGTEAFF.

This clone has just a few counts. The rearrangement uses TRBV19 and TRBJ2-7; D is possibly TRBD1 (5 bases). This CDR3 spans 13 amino acids. Trimming shortened V by 5 bases and J by 6 bases, and 14 bases separated the two germline ends. Germline lookup yields CDR1 LNHDA and CDR2 SQIVND (reference sequence). CDR3 in DNA: TGTGCCAGTAGTTCAGGGCATTGGCGCGAGCAGTACTTC. Translation: CASSSGHWREQYF. Full variable domain (missing parts from reference TRBV19 and TRBJ2-7): DGGITQSPKYLFRKEGQNVTLSCEQNLNHDAMYWYRQDPGQGLRLIYYSQIVNDFQKGDIAEGYSVSREKKESFPLTVTSAQKNPTAFYLCASSSGHWREQYFGPGTRLTVT.

The V call is TRBV7-4, the J call TRBJ1-1; 8 positions match TRBD1. V shed 4 bases and J 11 bases; nucleotides not matched to a gene: 6. CDR3 length equals 12 residues. Looked up from germline, CDR1 is SGHVT and CDR2 is SQSDAQ. CDR3 residues: CASSWDRRRAFF. For the CDR3, the DNA is TGTGCCAGCAGCTGGGACAGGCGCCGCGCTTTCTTT.